The rows below give T cell receptor beta chains drawn from one sample of a study of blood T cells in healthy people across ages. From the 5' RACE reads, TCRdb called clonotypes with MiXCR, one entry per CDR3 protein. The repertoire holds fewer than 1 million distinct CDR3 sequences, with around two fifths as singletons. The sample was blood. Source of these receptors: a man between 60 and 75 years old in good health. CDR3s include the opening cysteine and the closing phenylalanine or tryptophan. The D gene is left open where the match is weak. Rows give clone size only sometimes, using once, few, many, or a class for an expanded clone.

>TRBJ2-5|.|TRBV7-8|few
TGTGCCAGCAGCCTCCGGACTCAGCGGACCCAGTACTTC
CASSLRTQRTQYF
>TRBJ2-2|TRBD2|TRBV2|few
TGTGCCAGCAGTGAATCTCTAGCGGCTACCGGGGAGCTGTTTTTT
CASSESLAATGELFF
>TRBJ2-2|.|TRBV12-3/TRBV12-4|.
TGTGCCAGCAGTGCATACCTGGGGCCTCCCACCGGGGAGCTGTTTTTT
CASSAYLGPPTGELFF
>TRBJ2-7|TRBD1|TRBV6-2/TRBV6-3|.
TGTGCCAGCAGACACACAGGGGGCGCCGCGTACGAGCAGTACTTC
CASRHTGGAAYEQYF
>TRBJ2-3|.|TRBV7-9|.
TGTGCCAGCAGCGTCGCCGTCAGATACGCGTATTTT
CASSVAVRYAYF
>TRBJ1-1|.|TRBV2|.
TGTGCCAGCAGTGAGGAAGTGATGACTGAAGCTTTCTTT
CASSEEVMTEAFF
>TRBJ2-7|.|TRBV11-2|.
TGTGCCAGCAGCTTAGGGGTTTTATCCCCTTACGAGCAGTACTTC
CASSLGVLSPYEQYF
>TRBJ1-1|.|TRBV13|.
TGTGCCAGCAGATCAGTCGGACAGAGAGCTGAAGCTTTCTTT
CASRSVGQRAEAFF
>TRBJ1-1|.|TRBV6-2/TRBV6-3|.
TGTGCCAGCAGTTACGAGGGGACCAAAGCTTTCTTT
CASSYEGTKAFF
>TRBJ1-6|.|TRBV7-2|few
TGTGCCAGCAGCTTATTAGGTGGCTATAATTCACCCCTCCACTTT
CASSLLGGYNSPLHF
>TRBJ2-1|TRBD1|TRBV6-6|.
TGTGCCAGCAGTTACCAGGGACAGGGTGGGAATGAGCAGTTCTTC
CASSYQGQGGNEQFF
>TRBJ2-1|.|TRBV7-2|.
TGTGCCAGCAGCTTAGGGGGGTGGGGCGCCCTCTACAATGAGCAGTTCTTC
CASSLGGWGALYNEQFF
>TRBJ1-1|TRBD1|TRBV29-1|.
TGCAGCGCCCAAGGACAGGGGACGAACACTGAAGCTTTCTTT
CSAQGQGTNTEAFF
>TRBJ1-4|.|TRBV30|.
TGTGCCTGGAGAGCAGGGAGAAGTAATGAAAAACTGTTTTTT
CAWRAGRSNEKLFF
>TRBJ2-3|TRBD2|TRBV7-8|few
TGTGCCAGCAGCTTAAGACCTTCAGCGGGGGGGCCAATCCGGCGCACAGATACGCAGTATTTT
CASSLRPSAGGPIRRTDTQYF
>TRBJ2-3|TRBD1|TRBV29-1|few
TGCAGCGTTGAAGATCTTGGCCAGGGGGCAGATACGCAGTATTTT
CSVEDLGQGADTQYF
>TRBJ2-3|.|TRBV12-5|.
TGCGCTAGTGGTTTGGTCGGATCCGGGAGAGCGACGCAGTATTTT
CASGLVGSGRATQYF
>TRBJ1-4|TRBD1|TRBV29-1|.
TGCAGCGCAAAAGGGGGCAGAACTAATGAAAACCTGTTTTTT
CSAKGGRTNENLFF
>TRBJ1-4|.|TRBV7-2|few
TGTGCCAGCAGCTGGGGAAGTCCTAATGAAAAACTGTTTTTT
CASSWGSPNEKLFF
>TRBJ2-7|TRBD2|TRBV6-6|.
TGTGCCAGCAGGCTGGATAACATGGGGGGGAACGAGCAGTACTTC
CASRLDNMGGNEQYF
>TRBJ1-2|.|TRBV7-2|.
TGTGCCAGCAGCCCTCGGGGCGGCACTAACTATGGCTACACCTTC
CASSPRGGTNYGYTF
>TRBJ1-1|.|TRBV3-1|.
TGTGCCAGCAGCTCGAAGGACATCTTAGCTTTCTTT
CASSSKDILAFF
>TRBJ2-3|.|TRBV29-1|.
TGCAGCGTTGTATCCCGATCGGGTACAGATACGCAGTATTTT
CSVVSRSGTDTQYF
>TRBJ2-1|.|TRBV3-1|.
TGTGCCAGCACCCAAGCCTCACAGCGTAGGGATGAGCAGTTCTTC
CASTQASQRRDEQFF
>TRBJ1-5|.|TRBV20-1|once
TGCAGTGCAGAAACCACGGGCAATCAGCCCCAGCATTTT
CSAETTGNQPQHF
>TRBJ2-7|TRBD1|TRBV5-1|.
TGCGCCAGCAGCTACGACAGGGCAAGCGACGAGCAGTACTTC
CASSYDRASDEQYF
>TRBJ1-2|.|TRBV6-5|.
TGTGCCAGCAACCCGTCCGAAAAAGCTAACTATGGCTGCACCTTC
CASNPSEKANYGCTF
>TRBJ1-6|TRBD1|TRBV10-3|few
TGTGCCATCAGTGACCGGGACAGTAATTCACCCCTCCACTTT
CAISDRDSNSPLHF
>TRBJ2-3|TRBD1|TRBV6-1|.
TGTGCCAGCAGTGACCCTGACAGGGCCAGCACAGATACGCAGTATTTT
CASSDPDRASTDTQYF
>TRBJ2-5|.|TRBV6-1|few
TGTGCCAGCACCGGACATCCAGGCCAAGAGACCCAGTACTTC
CASTGHPGQETQYF
>TRBJ2-7|TRBD1|TRBV29-1|few
TGCAGCGTTGGGGACAGAGGGTACGAGCAGTACTTC
CSVGDRGYEQYF
>TRBJ2-1|TRBD2|TRBV6-6|once
TGTGCCAGCAGGACCGGGACTAGCGTCAATGAGCAGTTCTTC
CASRTGTSVNEQFF
>TRBJ2-7|.|TRBV7-6|.
TGTGCCAGCAGCTTGGGCGAAACAGGGACCTACGAGCAGTACTTC
CASSLGETGTYEQYF
>TRBJ2-7|.|TRBV3-1|few
TGTGCCAGCAGCCTAACCTCCTTAGGAGTTTCCGAGCAGTACTTC
CASSLTSLGVSEQYF
>TRBJ2-1|TRBD1|TRBV20-1|.
TGCAGTGCTAGTTGGGACAGCCTTGGGAATGAGCAGTTCTTC
CSASWDSLGNEQFF
>TRBJ1-4|TRBD1|TRBV29-1|few
TGCAGCGTTGCTCAGGGGGCCCCCCATGAAAAACTGTTTTTT
CSVAQGAPHEKLFF
>TRBJ2-6|TRBD1|TRBV5-5|.
TGTGCCAGCAGCCTAGGACAGGGGGACTCTGGGGCCAACGTCCTGACTTTC
CASSLGQGDSGANVLTF
>TRBJ1-1|.|TRBV4-1|few
TGCGCCAGCAGCCAAGATGACCAGTTGAACACTGAAGCTTTCTTT
CASSQDDQLNTEAFF
>TRBJ1-2|.|TRBV10-3|.
TGTGCCATCAGTGAGTGGTACAGGGCAAAGGGCTACACCTTC
CAISEWYRAKGYTF
>TRBJ2-3|TRBD2|TRBV5-1|.
TGCGCCAGCAGCCAGACTAGCGGGGGCAGAGGGCATACGCAGTATTTT
CASSQTSGGRGHTQYF
>TRBJ2-7|TRBD1|TRBV18|.
TGTGCCAGCTCACCTTCCCCGACAGGGACATCAACCTACGAGCAGTACTTC
CASSPSPTGTSTYEQYF
>TRBJ1-1|TRBD1|TRBV6-5|many
TGTGCCAGCAGTTACTTATCAGGGGGCGGCACTGAAGCTTTCTTT
CASSYLSGGGTEAFF
>TRBJ2-7|.|TRBV3-1|few
TGTGCCAGCAGCCAAGCCGCAGGCACCTCCTACGAGCAGTACTTC
CASSQAAGTSYEQYF
>TRBJ2-5|TRBD2|TRBV11-2|few
TGTGCCAGCACCCTAGGGGCTAGCGGGGGGACCCAGTACTTC
CASTLGASGGTQYF
>TRBJ2-2|TRBD2|TRBV3-1|.
TGTGCCACCCTTAGCGGGTCCGGGGAGCTGTTTTTT
CATLSGSGELFF
>TRBJ1-6|.|TRBV7-9|.
TGTGCCAGCAGCCCATGGACGGGGAATGGTTCACCCCTCCACTTT
CASSPWTGNGSPLHF
>TRBJ1-2|.|TRBV5-1|.
TGCGCCAGCAGCGTGGACGGAGAACCCTATGGCTACACCTTC
CASSVDGEPYGYTF
>TRBJ2-3|.|TRBV12-3/TRBV12-4|.
TGTGCCAGCAGTTTACTTCGCCCTAGCACAGATACGCGGTATTTT
CASSLLRPSTDTRYF
>TRBJ2-5|TRBD2|TRBV9|few
TGTGCCAGCAGCCGAATTTCGACTAGCCGAGAGACCCAGTACTTC
CASSRISTSRETQYF
>TRBJ2-1|TRBD1|TRBV7-8|.
TGTGCCAGTAGACCCCAGCAGGGGGCTCAATCATTGCTGTTCTTC
CASRPQQGAQSLLFF
>TRBJ2-7|TRBD1|TRBV12-3/TRBV12-4|.
TGTGCCAGCAGTGGGACAGCCTCAAGCTACGAGCAGTACTTC
CASSGTASSYEQYF
>TRBJ1-1|.|TRBV4-3|.
TGCGCCAGCAGCCAAGATCCGACGACGGACCCCGAGGGAGCTTTCTTT
CASSQDPTTDPEGAFF
>TRBJ2-5|.|TRBV28|.
TGTGCCAGCAGTTTATCACGGAAACAAGAGACCCAGTACTTC
CASSLSRKQETQYF
>TRBJ2-1|.|TRBV6-6|few
TGTGCCAGCAGTACGGTTGCGGATGAGCAGTTCTTC
CASSTVADEQFF
>TRBJ1-1|.|TRBV14|once
TGTGCCAGCAGCCACCCTCCCAGGGAATTGAACACTGAAGCTTTCTTT
CASSHPPRELNTEAFF
>TRBJ2-7|.|TRBV15|.
TGTGCCACCAGCAGAGCTCAATCCCCCCACGAGCAGTACTTC
CATSRAQSPHEQYF
>TRBJ2-3|TRBD2|TRBV12-3/TRBV12-4|few
TGTGCCAGCAGTTTCTTCGGGAGGGGCACAGATACGCAGTATTTT
CASSFFGRGTDTQYF